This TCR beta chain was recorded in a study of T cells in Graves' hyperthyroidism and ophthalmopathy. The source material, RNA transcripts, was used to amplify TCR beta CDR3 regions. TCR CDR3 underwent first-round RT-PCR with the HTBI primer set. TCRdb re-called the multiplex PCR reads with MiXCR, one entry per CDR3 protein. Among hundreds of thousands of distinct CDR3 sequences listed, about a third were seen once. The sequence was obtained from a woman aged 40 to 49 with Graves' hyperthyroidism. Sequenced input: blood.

The CDR3 DNA reads as TGTGCCACCGAACGGGGTATGGTTCATCAGCCCCAGCATTTT. Translated: CATERGMVHQPQHF. The genes are TRBV6-5 and TRBJ1-5; D not certain. In germline, CDR1 is MNHEY, CDR2 SVGAGI. The CDR3 extends over 14 amino acids. The V end lost 10 bases, the J end lost 5 bases, and 18 bases lay between the germline ends.